This T cell receptor (beta chain) was captured by sequencing in a study of CD8+CD57+ T cells in acquired aplastic anemia. Notes on the study in general: Patients and controls were found to share twenty-nine CD8+ CDR3 sequences.

Genomic DNA acted as the template from which TCR beta VDJ combination and CDR3 sequence profiling were carried out. TCRdb used MiXCR to reprocess the reads, holding one entry per CDR3 protein. In the table there are roughly 280,000 distinct CDR3 sequences, 56% of which are singletons. The V end lost 5 bases, the J end lost 3 bases, and 16 bases lay between the germline ends. CDR3 length equals 14 residues. Germline CDR1 reads DFQATT; CDR2 reads SNEGSKA (reference sequence). Whoever was chosen for sequencing had shown CD8+CD57+ cell expansion by flow cytometry. As a group, the patients uniformly had severe acquired aplastic anemia. A remark on this clonotype: Its antigen is currently unknown.

The receptor was derived from a human donor with aplastic anemia. V and J are TRBV20-1 and TRBJ1-1; D is undetermined. The sample comprised sorted CD4+, CD8+, or CD8+CD57+ T cells (not recorded which) from PBMCs. The CDR3 sequence: CSAGPSGDHTEAFF. The CDR3 DNA reads as TGCAGTGCTGGACCCAGTGGGGATCACACTGAAGCTTTCTTT.